The present T cell receptor beta chain was sequenced within a study of T cell responses to AZD1222 COVID-19 vaccine. Produced via immunoSEQ multiplex PCR; TCRdb's table is partial and in-frame only. The sample shows approximately 220,000 clones, about 93% of them seen only once. Study-wide results and caveats: Clonal diversity was possibly underestimated, and the donors were mostly white British, with more females. The CD4 TCRs associated with vaccination extended across spike and predominated at 160-218 and 743-854. Every sample of the repertoires postdated the peak T cell response. Only 6 or 7 people who got AZD1222 tested seropositive at baseline.

V lost 4 bases to trimming and J lost 5 bases; unmatched junction nucleotides: 10. In germline, CDR1 is LGHNA, CDR2 YSLEER. This CDR3 spans 15 amino acids. Turning to this clone: The target antigen is unknown.

The clonotype originates from an adult in good health. This rearrangement joins TRBV4-3 to TRBJ1-1; 7 positions match TRBD1. Here the sequenced sample was peripheral blood, taken on day 0 of MenACWY control vaccination. The CDR3 DNA follows: TGCGCCAGCAGCCTATCGACAGGGAGTAGGACTGAAGCTTTCTTT. Its translation: CASSLSTGSRTEAFF.